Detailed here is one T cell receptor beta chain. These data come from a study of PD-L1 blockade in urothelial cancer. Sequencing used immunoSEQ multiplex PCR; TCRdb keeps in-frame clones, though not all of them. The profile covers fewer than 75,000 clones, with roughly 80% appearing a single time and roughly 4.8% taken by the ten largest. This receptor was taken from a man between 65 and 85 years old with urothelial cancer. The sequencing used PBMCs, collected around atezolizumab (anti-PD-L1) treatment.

The CDR3 DNA follows: TGTGCCAGCAGCCCCTCTCTCGCGAGTGAGCAGTTCTTC. Translating it yields CASSPSLASEQFF. The chain links TRBV7-9 to TRBJ2-1; D call uncertain. The CDR3 runs 13 residues. CDR1 and CDR2 from the germline V gene are SEHNR and FQNEAQ (reference sequence). The V and J ends lost 5 bases and 9 bases respectively, with 14 bases between them.